This TCR beta chain is drawn from a study of T cells expressing NK-cell markers. As for the study in general: Sequencing covered eight donors, seven HCMV-seropositive and one seronegative. General study findings and limits: No clear determination of HCMV specificity was made for expanded NKG2C+ T cell clones.

Researchers built TCR beta cDNA using 5'RACE template switching with UMIs. TCRdb derives one entry per CDR3 protein from the 5' RACE reads, leaving out DNA. This repertoire includes 300,000 to 450,000 distinct CDR3 sequences. Comment on this clonotype: Its antigen is still unknown.

The clonotype originates from a man aged 18 to 69 in good health. Material: blood T cells: a sorted CD56 or NKG2C T cell subset, CD4+ or CD8+ T cells, or bulk PBMC T cells (not recorded which).

This chain's CDR3 is CASSAGTGWVETQYF. The V and J genes are TRBV7-9 and TRBJ2-5; with no DNA, the TCRdb D assignment of TRBD1 cannot be verified. There are 15 residues in the CDR3. The germline V gene has CDR1 SEHNR and CDR2 FQNEAQ (reference sequence).